This TCR beta chain emerged from a study of blood T cell repertoires in COVID-19. Study at large: Samples representing acute and convalescent COVID-19 were sourced from the United States, Italy and Spain. Nucleic acid was either cDNA or gDNA, and it came from T cells, B-cell-depleted T cells, or PBMCs.

Clones were read by immunoSEQ multiplex PCR, and TCRdb kept only the in-frame ones, dropping some. The data hold about 91,000 clones, with about 76% observed a single time. Germline lookup yields CDR1 GTSNPN and CDR2 SVGIG (reference sequence). V trimming: 0 bases; J trimming: 2 bases; junction bases outside the gene matches: 3. The CDR3 spans 16 residues. The V gene is TRBV30, the J gene TRBJ1-4; 10 bases match TRBD1. The source is a woman older than 75 with acute or convalescent COVID-19. Material: peripheral blood. CDR3 sequence: CAWSVGTGATNEKLFF. The CDR3 DNA is TGTGCCTGGAGTGTAGGGACAGGGGCGACTAATGAAAAACTGTTTTTT.